Listed below are T cell receptor beta chains from one sample, sequenced in a study of blood T cell repertoires in COVID-19. Generated by immunoSEQ multiplex PCR, the TCRdb table keeps only in-frame clones and is missing some. The table shows about 250,000 clones, with 80% to 85% occurring only once. Sequenced material: peripheral blood. These receptors originate from a man aged 45-65 years with active or convalescent COVID-19. Both conserved end residues are part of each CDR3. The D gene is left open where the match is weak. The size entry is marked missing in some rows and otherwise reads once, few, many or a size class.

NA,TRBJ1-2,NA,TRBV11-2,CASTQQLGWDYGYTF,TGTGCCAGCACCCAGCAGTTGGGCTGGGACTATGGCTACACCTTC
NA,TRBJ2-7,NA,TRBV27,CASSPLPTYEQYF,TGTGCCAGCAGTCCGCTACCCACCTACGAGCAGTACTTC
TRBD1,TRBJ1-1,NA,TRBV7-3,CASSPQGATEAFF,TGTGCCAGCAGCCCACAGGGGGCCACTGAAGCTTTCTTT
NA,TRBJ2-7,NA,TRBV7-6,CASSEDAGLPYEQYF,TGTGCCAGCAGCGAAGACGCGGGCCTCCCCTACGAGCAGTACTTC
NA,TRBJ2-7,NA,TRBV5-1,CASSLGGSAYEQYF,TGCGCCAGCAGCTTGGGTGGTTCGGCCTACGAGCAGTACTTC
NA,TRBJ2-3,NA,TRBV23-1,CASSPDGGTSTDTQYF,TGCGCCAGCAGTCCCGATGGCGGGACTAGCACAGATACGCAGTATTTT
NA,TRBJ2-2,few,TRBV11-2,CASSRDGYTGELFF,TGTGCCAGCAGCCGTGACGGGTACACCGGGGAGCTGTTTTTT
TRBD2,TRBJ2-2,NA,TRBV18,CASSRTSGGADTGELFF,TGTGCCAGCTCACGGACTAGCGGGGGGGCCGACACCGGGGAGCTGTTTTTT
NA,TRBJ1-4,few,TRBV30,CAWSSRINEKLFF,TGTGCCTGGAGTTCTCGTATTAATGAAAAACTGTTTTTT
TRBD2,TRBJ2-1,NA,TRBV12-5,CASGLVRGTRRNEQFF,TGTGCTAGTGGTTTGGTACGGGGGACTAGAAGGAATGAGCAGTTCTTC
TRBD1,TRBJ1-2,NA,TRBV12-5,CASGLNQGQGVGGYTF,TGTGCTAGTGGTTTAAACCAGGGACAGGGGGTGGGTGGCTACACCTTC
TRBD2,TRBJ2-3,NA,TRBV11-3,CASSTTSGGAPSTDTQYF,TGTGCCAGCAGCACCACTAGCGGGGGGGCCCCTAGCACAGATACGCAGTATTTT
TRBD2,TRBJ2-7,NA,TRBV28,CASSSGGGNYEQYF,TGTGCCAGCAGTTCGGGCGGGGGGAACTACGAGCAGTACTTC
NA,TRBJ1-1,NA,TRBV3-1/TRBV3-2,CASSQGRIVTEAFF,TGTGCCAGCAGCCAAGGGCGGATAGTCACTGAAGCTTTCTTT
NA,TRBJ2-7,NA,TRBV4-1,CASSQREAGSLYEQYF,TGCGCCAGCAGCCAAAGGGAGGCCGGCAGCCTGTACGAGCAGTACTTC
NA,TRBJ2-5,NA,TRBV11-2,CASSLGQMETQYF,TGTGCCAGCAGCTTAGGGCAGATGGAGACCCAGTACTTC
TRBD1,TRBJ2-7,NA,TRBV5-4,CASSPGQALSSYEQYF,TGTGCCAGCAGCCCAGGACAGGCCTTAAGCTCCTACGAGCAGTACTTC
TRBD1,TRBJ1-4,NA,TRBV18,CASQEGQINEKLFF,TGTGCCAGCCAGGAGGGACAGATTAATGAAAAACTGTTTTTT
NA,TRBJ1-2,once,TRBV7-8,CASSPRQKGGYTF,TGTGCCAGCAGCCCGCGACAGAAAGGGGGCTACACCTTC
TRBD1,TRBJ2-1,many,TRBV7-2,CASSLLTGQGSYNEQFF,TGTGCCAGCAGCTTACTTACGGGACAGGGTTCCTACAATGAGCAGTTCTTC
NA,TRBJ2-5,NA,TRBV7-3,CASSLGSAETQYF,TGTGCCAGCAGCTTGGGCAGTGCAGAGACCCAGTACTTC
NA,TRBJ1-2,NA,TRBV10-3,CAISEGDSYGYTF,TGTGCCATCAGTGAGGGAGACTCCTATGGCTACACCTTC
NA,TRBJ2-7,NA,TRBV28,CASDTPRGGSTHEQYF,TGTGCCAGCGATACCCCCCGCGGAGGATCAACCCACGAGCAGTACTTC
NA,TRBJ1-1,NA,TRBV27,CASSLSTGNTEAFF,TGTGCCAGCAGTTTATCGACGGGGAACACTGAAGCTTTCTTT
NA,TRBJ2-1,NA,TRBV29-1,CSVEETGVPFF,TGCAGCGTTGAAGAGACAGGAGTTCCGTTCTTC
NA,TRBJ2-1,NA,TRBV4-3,CASSPGTIYNEQFF,TGCGCCAGCAGCCCAGGGACAATTTACAATGAGCAGTTCTTC
NA,TRBJ1-1,once,TRBV10-3,CAISVGEEGEAFF,TGTGCCATCAGTGTGGGGGAGGAGGGGGAAGCTTTCTTT
NA,TRBJ2-5,NA,TRBV5-1,CASSRQETQYF,TGCGCCAGCAGTCGCCAAGAGACCCAGTACTTC
NA,TRBJ1-5,NA,TRBV7-9,CASSRDRSNQPQHF,TGTGCCAGCAGCCGAGACAGAAGCAATCAGCCCCAGCATTTT
TRBD1,TRBJ1-1,NA,TRBV5-1,CASSETGSTEAFF,TGCGCCAGCAGCGAGACAGGGTCAACTGAAGCTTTCTTT
TRBD1,TRBJ2-7,NA,TRBV6-6,CASSAGQGDYEQYF,TGTGCCAGCAGTGCCGGACAGGGAGACTACGAGCAGTACTTC
TRBD1,TRBJ2-1,NA,TRBV5-1,CASRPGTASYNEQFF,TGCGCCAGCAGACCCGGGACAGCTTCCTACAATGAGCAGTTCTTC
NA,TRBJ1-2,NA,TRBV18,CASSPSNAKNRHYGYTF,TGTGCCAGCTCACCATCGAATGCGAAAAACAGGCACTATGGCTACACCTTC
TRBD1,TRBJ1-2,NA,TRBV27,CASRKQGANYGYTF,TGTGCCAGCAGAAAACAGGGGGCGAACTATGGCTACACCTTC
NA,TRBJ1-2,few,TRBV7-2,CASSLAGSLGYTF,TGTGCCAGCAGCTTAGCAGGGAGTCTCGGCTACACCTTC
NA,TRBJ1-5,few,TRBV6-1,CASSDEGYGNQPQHF,TGTGCCAGCAGTGACGAGGGCTATGGCAATCAGCCCCAGCATTTT
TRBD1,TRBJ1-5,NA,TRBV27,CASSTTGGHQPQHF,TGTGCCAGCAGTACCACAGGGGGTCATCAGCCCCAGCATTTT
TRBD1,TRBJ1-5,once,TRBV19,CASSSTLGGQLRPQHF,TGTGCCAGTAGTTCAACGTTAGGGGGACAGCTCCGGCCCCAGCATTTT
NA,TRBJ2-7,NA,TRBV7-9,CASSFSRVGARSYEQYF,TGTGCCAGCAGCTTCAGTCGCGTTGGGGCGCGTTCCTACGAGCAGTACTTC
NA,TRBJ1-4,NA,TRBV6-6,CASSYGDQNEKLFF,TGTGCCAGCAGTTACGGAGACCAGAATGAAAAACTGTTTTTT
NA,TRBJ2-2,NA,TRBV11-2,CASSWTNTGELFF,TGTGCCAGCAGTTGGACTAACACCGGGGAGCTGTTTTTT
NA,TRBJ2-2,NA,TRBV11-3,CASSLGVGVGELFF,TGTGCCAGCAGCTTAGGGGTCGGGGTCGGGGAGCTGTTTTTT
NA,TRBJ1-1,NA,TRBV5-1,CASSFGRGGNTEAFF,TGCGCCAGCAGCTTTGGTAGGGGCGGGAACACTGAAGCTTTCTTT
TRBD2,TRBJ2-1,NA,TRBV7-9,CASRQAGTSPYNEQFF,TGTGCCAGCAGACAGGCCGGGACTAGCCCCTACAATGAGCAGTTCTTC
NA,TRBJ2-5,NA,TRBV10-3,CAISEGHSQETQYF,TGTGCCATCAGTGAGGGGCACAGCCAAGAGACCCAGTACTTC
NA,TRBJ2-2,NA,TRBV19,CASSMVGGGTGELFF,TGTGCCAGTAGTATGGTCGGGGGTGGGACCGGGGAGCTGTTTTTT
NA,TRBJ1-1,NA,TRBV9,CASSAQGSFTEAFF,TGTGCCAGCAGCGCTCAGGGGAGTTTCACTGAAGCTTTCTTT
TRBD1,TRBJ2-1,NA,TRBV5-4,CASSSTGGDRGGGEQFF,TGTGCCAGCAGCTCGACTGGGGGGGACAGGGGTGGAGGTGAGCAGTTCTTC
TRBD1,TRBJ2-1,NA,TRBV23-1,CASSQGQHNEQFF,TGCGCCAGCAGTCAGGGACAGCACAATGAGCAGTTCTTC
NA,TRBJ1-4,few,TRBV30,CAWGLRAGINEKLFF,TGTGCCTGGGGCCTCAGGGCAGGGATTAATGAAAAACTGTTTTTT
NA,TRBJ2-1,NA,TRBV18,CASSPDQGSYNEQFF,TGTGCCAGCTCACCGGATCAGGGATCCTACAATGAGCAGTTCTTC
TRBD1,TRBJ1-1,NA,TRBV2,CASSVQGVDTEAFF,TGTGCCAGCAGTGTTCAGGGGGTAGACACTGAAGCTTTCTTT
NA,TRBJ1-2,NA,TRBV29-1,CSVAQVKKGYGYTF,TGCAGCGTTGCACAGGTTAAAAAGGGCTATGGCTACACCTTC
TRBD1,TRBJ1-3,NA,TRBV6-6,CASSPSGQGFIYF,TGTGCCAGCAGTCCATCAGGACAGGGGTTCATATATTTT
NA,TRBJ2-6,NA,TRBV7-3,CASSLRVAGANSGANVLTF,TGTGCCAGCAGCTTAAGGGTGGCAGGGGCCAACTCTGGGGCCAACGTCCTGACTTTC